The table lists the clone carrying this T cell receptor beta chain with a few counts. The sample is drawn from a study of patients and donors after allogeneic stem cell transplantation. From germline, CDR1 is SQVTM and CDR2 ANQGSEA. V was pared by 5 bases and J by 3 bases, with 4 bases of the junction left unmatched. The CDR3 has 13 residues. One entry per CDR3 protein, called by TCRdb with MiXCR from the RT-PCR reads. The profile covers about 39,000 distinct CDR3 sequences, with 30% to 40% appearing a single time and 72% taken by the ten largest. The clonotype originates from a human donor who was either an allogeneic HSCT recipient or a stem cell or donor lymphocyte infusion donor (not recorded which). It is not recorded whose cells these are; they may come from a transplant donor. Sequencing input: blood, either unsorted or a sorted T cell fraction (not recorded which). The rearrangement links TRBV29-1 to TRBJ2-5, with 9 bases aligning to TRBD1. In DNA, the CDR3 is TGCAGCGTTCCCGGACAGGGGAAAGAGACCCAGTACTTC. This encodes CSVPGQGKETQYF.